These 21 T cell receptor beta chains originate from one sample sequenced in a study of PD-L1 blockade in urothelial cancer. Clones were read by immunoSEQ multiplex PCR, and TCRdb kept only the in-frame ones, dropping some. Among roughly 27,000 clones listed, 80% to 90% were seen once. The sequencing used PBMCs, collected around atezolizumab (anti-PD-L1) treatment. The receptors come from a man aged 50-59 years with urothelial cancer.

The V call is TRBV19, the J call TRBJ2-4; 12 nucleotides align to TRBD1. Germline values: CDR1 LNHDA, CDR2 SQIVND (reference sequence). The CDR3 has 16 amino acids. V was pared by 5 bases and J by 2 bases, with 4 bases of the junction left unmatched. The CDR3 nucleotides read TGTGCCAGTAGTGCTGGGACAGGGGGCTCCAAAAACATTCAGTACTTC. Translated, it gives CASSAGTGGSKNIQYF.

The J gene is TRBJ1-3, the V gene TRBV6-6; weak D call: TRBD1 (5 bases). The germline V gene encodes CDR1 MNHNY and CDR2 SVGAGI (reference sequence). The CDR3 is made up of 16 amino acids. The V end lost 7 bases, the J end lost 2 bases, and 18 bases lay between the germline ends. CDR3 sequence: CASNSLARGAGNTIYF. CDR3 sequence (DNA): TGTGCCAGCAATTCCCTCGCTAGGGGTGCTGGAAACACCATATATTTT.

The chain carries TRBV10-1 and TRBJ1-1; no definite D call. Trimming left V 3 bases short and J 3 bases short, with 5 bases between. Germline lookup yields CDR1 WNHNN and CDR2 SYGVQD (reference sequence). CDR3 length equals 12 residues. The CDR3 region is CASSDFYTEAFF. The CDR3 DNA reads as TGCGCCAGCAGTGACTTTTACACTGAAGCTTTCTTT.

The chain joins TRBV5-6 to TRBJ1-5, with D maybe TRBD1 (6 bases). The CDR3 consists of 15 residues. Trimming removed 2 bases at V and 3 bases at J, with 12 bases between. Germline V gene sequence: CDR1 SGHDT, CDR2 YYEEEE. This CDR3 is CASSFSRGYNQPQHF. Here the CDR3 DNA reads TGTGCCAGCAGCTTTAGCAGGGGTTACAATCAGCCCCAGCATTTT. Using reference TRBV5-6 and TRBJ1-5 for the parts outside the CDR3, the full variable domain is DAGVTQSPTHLIKTRGQQVTLRCSPKSGHDTVSWYQQALGQGPQFIFQYYEEEERQRGNFPDRFSGHQFPNYSSELNVNALLLGDSALYLCASSFSRGYNQPQHFGDGTRLSIL.

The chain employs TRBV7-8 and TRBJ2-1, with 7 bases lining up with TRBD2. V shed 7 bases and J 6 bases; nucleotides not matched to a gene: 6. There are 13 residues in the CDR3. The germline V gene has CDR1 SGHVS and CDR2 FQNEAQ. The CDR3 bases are TGTGCCAGCACCCAAGGACTAGGCAATGAGCAGTTCTTC. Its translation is CASTQGLGNEQFF.

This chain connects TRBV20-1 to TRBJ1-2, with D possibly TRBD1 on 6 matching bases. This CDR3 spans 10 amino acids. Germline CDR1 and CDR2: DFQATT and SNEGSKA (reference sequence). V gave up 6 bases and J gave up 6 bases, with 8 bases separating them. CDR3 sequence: CSARTDGYTF. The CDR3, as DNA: TGCAGTGCAAGGACAGATGGCTACACCTTC.

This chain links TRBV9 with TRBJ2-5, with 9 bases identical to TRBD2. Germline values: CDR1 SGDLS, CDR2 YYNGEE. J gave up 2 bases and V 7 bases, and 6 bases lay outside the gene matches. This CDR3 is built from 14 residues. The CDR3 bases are TGTGCCAGCGCCGGCGGGGGGGCACAAGAGACCCAGTACTTC. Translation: CASAGGGAQETQYF. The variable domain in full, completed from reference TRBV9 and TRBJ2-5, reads DSGVTQTPKHLITATGQRVTLRCSPRSGDLSVYWYQQSLDQGLQFLIQYYNGEERAKGNILERFSAQQFPDLHSELNLSSLELGDSALYFCASAGGGAQETQYFGPGTRLLVL.

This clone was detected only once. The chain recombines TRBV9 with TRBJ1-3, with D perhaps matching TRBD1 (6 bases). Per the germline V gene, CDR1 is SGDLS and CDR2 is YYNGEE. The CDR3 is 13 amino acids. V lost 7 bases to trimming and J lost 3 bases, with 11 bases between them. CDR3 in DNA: TGTGCCAGCTCTGGGGGCGTTGGAAACACCATATATTTT. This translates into CASSGGVGNTIYF.

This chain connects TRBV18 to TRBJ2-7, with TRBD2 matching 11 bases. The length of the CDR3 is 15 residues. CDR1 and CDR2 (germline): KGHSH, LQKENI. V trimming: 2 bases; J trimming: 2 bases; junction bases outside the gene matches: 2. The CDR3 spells CASSPGTSGTYEQYF. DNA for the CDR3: TGTGCCAGCTCACCAGGGACTAGCGGTACCTACGAGCAGTACTTC.

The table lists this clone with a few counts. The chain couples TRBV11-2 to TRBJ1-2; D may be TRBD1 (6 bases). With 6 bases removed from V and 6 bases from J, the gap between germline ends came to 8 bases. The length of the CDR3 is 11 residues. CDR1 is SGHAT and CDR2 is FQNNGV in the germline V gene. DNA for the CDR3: TGTGCCAGCAGGAGGGACAATGGCTACACCTTC. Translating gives CASRRDNGYTF. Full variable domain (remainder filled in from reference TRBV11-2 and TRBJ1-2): EAGVAQSPRYKIIEKRQSVAFWCNPISGHATLYWYQQILGQGPKLLIQFQNNGVVDDSQLPKDRFSAERLKGVDSTLKIQPAKLEDSAVYLCASRRDNGYTFGSGTRLTVV.

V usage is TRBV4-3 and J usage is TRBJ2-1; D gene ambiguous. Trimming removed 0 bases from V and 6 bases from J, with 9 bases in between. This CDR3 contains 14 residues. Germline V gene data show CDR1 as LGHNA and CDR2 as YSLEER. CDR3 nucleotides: TGCGCCAGCAGCCAAGATCTCAGTCCCAATGAGCAGTTCTTC. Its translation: CASSQDLSPNEQFF.

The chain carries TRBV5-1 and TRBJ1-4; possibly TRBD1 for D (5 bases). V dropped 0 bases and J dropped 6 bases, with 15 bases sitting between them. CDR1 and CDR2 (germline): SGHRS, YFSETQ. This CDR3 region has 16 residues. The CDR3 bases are TGCGCCAGCAGCTTGGGCGACTCCGGGGGGTATGAAAAACTGTTTTTT. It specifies CASSLGDSGGYEKLFF.

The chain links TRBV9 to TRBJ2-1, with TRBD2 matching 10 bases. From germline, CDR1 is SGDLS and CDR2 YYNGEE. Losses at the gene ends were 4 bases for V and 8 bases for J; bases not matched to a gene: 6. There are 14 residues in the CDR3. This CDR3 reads CASSFEGTSDEQFF. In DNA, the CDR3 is TGTGCCAGCAGCTTCGAGGGGACTAGCGATGAGCAGTTCTTC.

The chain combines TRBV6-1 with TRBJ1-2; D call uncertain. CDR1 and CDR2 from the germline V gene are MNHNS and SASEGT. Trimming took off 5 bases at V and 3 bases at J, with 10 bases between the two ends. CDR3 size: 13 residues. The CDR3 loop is CASSKSADYGYTF. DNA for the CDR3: TGTGCCAGCAGTAAAAGCGCTGACTATGGCTACACCTTC.

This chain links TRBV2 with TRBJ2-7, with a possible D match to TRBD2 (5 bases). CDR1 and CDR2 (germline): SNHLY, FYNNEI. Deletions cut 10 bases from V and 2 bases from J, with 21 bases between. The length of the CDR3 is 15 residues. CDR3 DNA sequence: TGTGCCATTCCCCGGCGACGGGGTGTCACCTACGAGCAGTACTTC. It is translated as CAIPRRRGVTYEQYF.

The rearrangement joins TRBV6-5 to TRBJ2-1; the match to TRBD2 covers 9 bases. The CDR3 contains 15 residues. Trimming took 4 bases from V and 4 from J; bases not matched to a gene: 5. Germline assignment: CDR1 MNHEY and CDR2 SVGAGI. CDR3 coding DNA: TGTGCCAGCAGTTCTACGACTAGCGGATACAATGAGCAGTTCTTC. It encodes CASSSTTSGYNEQFF.

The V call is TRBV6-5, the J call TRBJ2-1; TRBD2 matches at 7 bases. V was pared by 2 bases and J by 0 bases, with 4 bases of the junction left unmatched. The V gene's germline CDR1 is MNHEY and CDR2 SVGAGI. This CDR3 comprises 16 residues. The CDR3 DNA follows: TGTGCCAGCAGTTACCTCCCGGGGGGCTCCTACAATGAGCAGTTCTTC. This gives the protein CASSYLPGGSYNEQFF.

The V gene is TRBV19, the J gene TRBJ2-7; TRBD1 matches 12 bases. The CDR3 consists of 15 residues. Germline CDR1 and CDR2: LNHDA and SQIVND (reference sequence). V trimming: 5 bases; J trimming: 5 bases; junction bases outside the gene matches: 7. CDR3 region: CASSPGRDRGHEQYF. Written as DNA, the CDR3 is TGTGCCAGTAGTCCCGGCCGGGACAGGGGGCACGAGCAGTACTTC.

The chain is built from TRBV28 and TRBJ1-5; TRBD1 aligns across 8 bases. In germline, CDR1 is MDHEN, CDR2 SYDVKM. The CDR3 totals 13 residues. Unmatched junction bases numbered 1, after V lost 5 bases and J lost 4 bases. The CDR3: CASSRDRNQPQHF. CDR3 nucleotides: TGTGCCAGCAGTAGGGACAGGAATCAGCCCCAGCATTTT.

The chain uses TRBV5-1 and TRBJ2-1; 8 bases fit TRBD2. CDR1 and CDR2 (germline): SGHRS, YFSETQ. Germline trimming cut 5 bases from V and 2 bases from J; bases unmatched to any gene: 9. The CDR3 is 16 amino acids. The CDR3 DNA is TGCGCCAGCAGTTCTACTCGGGGGGGGGCCTACAATGAGCAGTTCTTC. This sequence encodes CASSSTRGGAYNEQFF.

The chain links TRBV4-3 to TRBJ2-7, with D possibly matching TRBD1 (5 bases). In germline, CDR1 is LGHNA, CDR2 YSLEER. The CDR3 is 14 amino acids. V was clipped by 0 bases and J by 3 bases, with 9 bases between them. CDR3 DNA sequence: TGCGCCAGCAGCCAAGATAGGGGCCACTACGAGCAGTACTTC. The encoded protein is CASSQDRGHYEQYF.